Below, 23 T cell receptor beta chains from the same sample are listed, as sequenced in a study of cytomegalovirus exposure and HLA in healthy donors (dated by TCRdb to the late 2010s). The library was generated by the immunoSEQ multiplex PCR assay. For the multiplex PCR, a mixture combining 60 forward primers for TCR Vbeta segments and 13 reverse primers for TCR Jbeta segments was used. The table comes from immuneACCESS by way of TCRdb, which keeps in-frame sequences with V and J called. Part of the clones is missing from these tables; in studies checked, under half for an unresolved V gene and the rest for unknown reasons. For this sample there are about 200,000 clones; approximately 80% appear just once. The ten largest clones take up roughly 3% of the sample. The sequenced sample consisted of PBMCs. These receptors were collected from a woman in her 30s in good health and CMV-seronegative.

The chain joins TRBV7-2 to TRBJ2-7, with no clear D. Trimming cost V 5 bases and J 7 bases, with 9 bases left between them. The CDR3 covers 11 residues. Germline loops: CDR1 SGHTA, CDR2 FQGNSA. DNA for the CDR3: TGTGCCAGCAGCCTTACTACGGAGCAGTACTTC. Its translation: CASSLTTEQYF.

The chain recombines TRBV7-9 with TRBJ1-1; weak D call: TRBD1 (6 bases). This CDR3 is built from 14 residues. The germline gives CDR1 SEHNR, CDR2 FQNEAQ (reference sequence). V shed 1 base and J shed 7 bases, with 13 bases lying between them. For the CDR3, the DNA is TGTGCCAGCAGCTTAGTATCAGGGGCGGTTGAAGCTTTCTTT. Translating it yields CASSLVSGAVEAFF.

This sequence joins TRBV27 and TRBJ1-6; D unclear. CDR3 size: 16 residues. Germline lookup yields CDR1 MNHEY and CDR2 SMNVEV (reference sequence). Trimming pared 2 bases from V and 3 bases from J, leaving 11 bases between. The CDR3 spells CASSLEGPSYNSPLHF. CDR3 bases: TGTGCCAGCAGTTTAGAGGGCCCCAGCTATAATTCACCCCTCCACTTT.

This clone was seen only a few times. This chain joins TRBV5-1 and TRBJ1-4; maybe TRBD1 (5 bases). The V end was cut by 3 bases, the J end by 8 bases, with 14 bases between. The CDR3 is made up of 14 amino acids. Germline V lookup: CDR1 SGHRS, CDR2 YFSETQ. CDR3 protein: CASSSVGAGEKLFF. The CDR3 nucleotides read TGCGCCAGCAGCTCGGTAGGGGCCGGGGAAAAACTGTTTTTT. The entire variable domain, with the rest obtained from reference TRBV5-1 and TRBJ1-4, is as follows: KAGVTQTPRYLIKTRGQQVTLSCSPISGHRSVSWYQQTPGQGLQFLFEYFSETQRNKGNFPGRFSGRQFSNSRSEMNVSTLELGDSALYLCASSSVGAGEKLFFGSGTQLSVL.

The CDR3: CASSLPTGMDEKLFF. DNA of the CDR3: TGTGCCAGCAGTCTGCCGACAGGGATGGATGAAAAACTGTTTTTT. This rearrangement joins TRBV25-1 to TRBJ1-4, with 7 bases matching TRBD1. The germline CDR1 and CDR2 sequences are MGHDK and SYGVNS. J lost 6 bases, V lost 5 bases, and 9 bases had no gene match. The CDR3 has 15 amino acids.

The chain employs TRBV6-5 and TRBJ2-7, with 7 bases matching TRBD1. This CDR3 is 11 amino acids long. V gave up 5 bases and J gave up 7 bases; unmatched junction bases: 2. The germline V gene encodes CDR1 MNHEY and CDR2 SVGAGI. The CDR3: CASSDRVEQYF. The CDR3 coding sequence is TGTGCCAGCAGTGACAGGGTTGAGCAGTACTTC.

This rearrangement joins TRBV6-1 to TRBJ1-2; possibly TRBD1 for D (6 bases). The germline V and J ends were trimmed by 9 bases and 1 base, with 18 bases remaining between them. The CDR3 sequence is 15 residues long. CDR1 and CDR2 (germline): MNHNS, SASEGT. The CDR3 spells CARRETGRGNYGYTF. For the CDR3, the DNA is TGTGCCAGGAGGGAGACAGGACGGGGTAACTATGGCTACACCTTC.

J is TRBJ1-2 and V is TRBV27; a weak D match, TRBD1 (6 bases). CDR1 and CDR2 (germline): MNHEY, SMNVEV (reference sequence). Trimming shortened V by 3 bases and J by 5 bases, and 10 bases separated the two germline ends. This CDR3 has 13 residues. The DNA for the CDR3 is TGTGCCAGCAGTTTCGGACAGCGGTATGGCTACACCTTC. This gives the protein CASSFGQRYGYTF.

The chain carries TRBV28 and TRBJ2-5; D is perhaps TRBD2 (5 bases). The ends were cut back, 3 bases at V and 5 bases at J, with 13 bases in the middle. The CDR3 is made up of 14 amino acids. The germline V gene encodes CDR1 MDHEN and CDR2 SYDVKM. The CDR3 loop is CASSFSGLRETQYF. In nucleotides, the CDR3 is TGTGCCAGCAGTTTTTCGGGGTTACGGGAGACCCAGTACTTC.

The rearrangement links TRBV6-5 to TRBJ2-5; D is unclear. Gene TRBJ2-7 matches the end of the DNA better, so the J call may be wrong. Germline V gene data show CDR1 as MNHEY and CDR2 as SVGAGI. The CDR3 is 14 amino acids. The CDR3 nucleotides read TGTGCCAGCACCCTCTCGTGGGGCTCCTACGAGCAGTACTTC. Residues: CASTLSWGSYEQYF.

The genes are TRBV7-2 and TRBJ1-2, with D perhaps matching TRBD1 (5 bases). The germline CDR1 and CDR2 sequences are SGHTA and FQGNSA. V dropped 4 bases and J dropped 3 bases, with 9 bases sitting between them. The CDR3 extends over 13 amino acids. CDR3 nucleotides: TGTGCCAGCAGCTATGACAGAGACTATGGCTACACCTTC. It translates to CASSYDRDYGYTF.

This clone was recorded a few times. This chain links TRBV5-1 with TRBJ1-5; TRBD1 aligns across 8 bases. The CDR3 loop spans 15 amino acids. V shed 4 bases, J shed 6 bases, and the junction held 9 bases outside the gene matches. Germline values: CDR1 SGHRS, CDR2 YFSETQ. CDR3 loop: CASSPGQGESQPQHF. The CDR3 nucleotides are TGCGCCAGCAGCCCTGGACAGGGTGAGAGTCAGCCCCAGCATTTT. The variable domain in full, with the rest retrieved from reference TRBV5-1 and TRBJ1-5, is KAGVTQTPRYLIKTRGQQVTLSCSPISGHRSVSWYQQTPGQGLQFLFEYFSETQRNKGNFPGRFSGRQFSNSRSEMNVSTLELGDSALYLCASSPGQGESQPQHFGDGTRLSIL.

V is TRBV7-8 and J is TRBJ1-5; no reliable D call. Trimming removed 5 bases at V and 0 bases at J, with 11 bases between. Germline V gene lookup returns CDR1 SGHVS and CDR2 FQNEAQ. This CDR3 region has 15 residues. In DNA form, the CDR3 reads TGTGCCAGCAGCCGAACATCGTATAGCAATCAGCCCCAGCATTTT. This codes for CASSRTSYSNQPQHF. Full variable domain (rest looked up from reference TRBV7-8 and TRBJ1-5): GAGVSQSPRYKVAKRGQDVALRCDPISGHVSLFWYQQALGQGPEFLTYFQNEAQLDKSGLPSDRFFAERPEGSVSTLKIQRTQQEDSAVYLCASSRTSYSNQPQHFGDGTRLSIL.

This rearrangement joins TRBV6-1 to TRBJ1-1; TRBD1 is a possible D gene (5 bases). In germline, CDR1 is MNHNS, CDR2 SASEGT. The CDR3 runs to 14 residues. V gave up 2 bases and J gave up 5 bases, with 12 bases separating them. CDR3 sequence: CASSEMGPDTEAFF. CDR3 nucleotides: TGTGCCAGCAGTGAAATGGGGCCAGATACTGAAGCTTTCTTT.

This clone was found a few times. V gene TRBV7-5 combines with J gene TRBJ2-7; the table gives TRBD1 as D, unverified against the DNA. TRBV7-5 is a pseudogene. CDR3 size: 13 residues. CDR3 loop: CAQSKGQGYEQYF. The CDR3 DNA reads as TGTGCCCAAAGCAAGGGACAAGGCTACGAGCAGTACTTC.

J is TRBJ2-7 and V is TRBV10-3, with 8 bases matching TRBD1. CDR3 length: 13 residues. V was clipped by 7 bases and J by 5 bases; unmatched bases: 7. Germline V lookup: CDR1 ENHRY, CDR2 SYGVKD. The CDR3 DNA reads TGTGCCATCAAGGCGCAGGGGGCGGACGAGCAGTACTTC. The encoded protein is CAIKAQGADEQYF.

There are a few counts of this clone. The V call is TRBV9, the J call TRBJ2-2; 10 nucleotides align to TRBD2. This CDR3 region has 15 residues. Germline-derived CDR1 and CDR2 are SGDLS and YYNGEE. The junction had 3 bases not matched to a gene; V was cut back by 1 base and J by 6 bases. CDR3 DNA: TGTGCCAGCAGCGTAAGCGGGGGGGCATCCGGGGAGCTGTTTTTT. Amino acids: CASSVSGGASGELFF. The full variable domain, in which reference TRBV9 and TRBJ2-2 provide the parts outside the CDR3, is DSGVTQTPKHLITATGQRVTLRCSPRSGDLSVYWYQQSLDQGLQFLIQYYNGEERAKGNILERFSAQQFPDLHSELNLSSLELGDSALYFCASSVSGGASGELFFGEGSRLTVL.

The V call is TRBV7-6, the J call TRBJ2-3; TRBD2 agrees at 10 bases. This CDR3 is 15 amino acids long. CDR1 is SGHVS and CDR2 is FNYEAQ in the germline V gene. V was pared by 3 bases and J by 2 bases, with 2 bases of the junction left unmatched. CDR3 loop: CASSLGLANTDTQYF. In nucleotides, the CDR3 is TGTGCCAGCAGCTTGGGACTAGCGAACACAGATACGCAGTATTTT.

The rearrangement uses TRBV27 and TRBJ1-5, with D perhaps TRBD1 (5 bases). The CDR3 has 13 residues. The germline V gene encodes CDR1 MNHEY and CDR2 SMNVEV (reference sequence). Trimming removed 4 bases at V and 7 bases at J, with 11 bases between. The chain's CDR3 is CASSSGRGQPQHF. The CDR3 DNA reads TGTGCCAGCAGTTCTGGAAGGGGCCAGCCCCAGCATTTT.

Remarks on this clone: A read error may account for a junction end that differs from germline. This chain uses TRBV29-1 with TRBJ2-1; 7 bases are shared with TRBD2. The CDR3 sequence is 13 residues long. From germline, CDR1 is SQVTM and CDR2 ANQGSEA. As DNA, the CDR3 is TGCAGCGTCCCGGGACTATTAACCCCGTCTTGGGTCTTC. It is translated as CSVPGLLTPSWVF.

This CDR3 reads CAISDVPHQPQHF. The DNA for the CDR3 is TGTGCCATCAGTGACGTCCCCCATCAGCCCCAGCATTTT. The chain uses TRBV10-3 and TRBJ1-5; D gene unclear. CDR3 size: 13 residues. Germline values: CDR1 ENHRY, CDR2 SYGVKD. Deletions cut 3 bases from V and 5 bases from J, with 8 bases between.

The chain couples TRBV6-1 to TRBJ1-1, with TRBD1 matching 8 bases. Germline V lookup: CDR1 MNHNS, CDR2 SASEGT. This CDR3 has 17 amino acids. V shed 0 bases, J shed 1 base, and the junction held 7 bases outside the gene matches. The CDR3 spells CASSEALQGARNTEAFF. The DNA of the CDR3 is TGTGCCAGCAGTGAAGCGCTTCAGGGGGCTCGGAACACTGAAGCTTTCTTT.

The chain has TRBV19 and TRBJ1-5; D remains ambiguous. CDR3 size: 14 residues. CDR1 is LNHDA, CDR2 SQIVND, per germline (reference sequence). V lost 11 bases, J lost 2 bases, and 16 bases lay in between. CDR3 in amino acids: CAANMGFGNQPQHF. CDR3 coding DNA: TGTGCCGCCAACATGGGCTTCGGCAATCAGCCCCAGCATTTT.